The 25 T cell receptor beta chains listed next were all sequenced from one sample in a study of CD8 T cells in Susac syndrome (dated by TCRdb to the late 2010s). Library generation was performed with the immunoSEQ multiplex PCR assay. RNA was extracted using the RNeasy kit, and roughly 0.5 to 1 microgram was reverse transcribed with random hexamers. The public reads were reprocessed in TCRdb via fastp at Q25 and MiXCR, keeping in-frame beta chains. For every CDR3 protein sequence, its rows merge into one entry that carries the most common genes and DNA. This sample comprises about 69,000 distinct CDR3 sequences, 85% to 95% of them detected only once. The ten largest account for about 0.22% of the sample. Sequencing used CD8+ T cells from PBMCs. The source of these receptors is a human donor in good health.

V usage is TRBV6-5 and J usage is TRBJ2-5; 7 bases fit TRBD2. CDR1 is MNHEY and CDR2 is SVGAGI in the germline V gene. V lost 3 bases, J lost 1 base, and 8 bases stayed unmatched. The CDR3 is made up of 16 amino acids. CDR3 DNA: TGTGCCAGCAGTTATCGCCTAGCGGAGATCCAAGAGACCCAGTACTTC. This gives the protein CASSYRLAEIQETQYF.

The V and J genes are TRBV29-1 and TRBJ1-1, with D perhaps TRBD1 (5 bases). This CDR3 is built from 11 residues. In germline, CDR1 is SQVTM, CDR2 ANQGSEA. Trimming took off 4 bases at V and 4 bases at J, with 7 bases between the two ends. CDR3: CSVVGGTEAFF. DNA for the CDR3: TGCAGCGTTGTTGGGGGCACTGAAGCTTTCTTT.

V is TRBV9 and J is TRBJ2-3; D perhaps matches TRBD2 (5 bases). The CDR3 is made up of 15 amino acids. V was cut by 3 bases and J by 0 bases, with 11 bases left in between. From germline, CDR1 is SGDLS and CDR2 YYNGEE. The CDR3 spells CASSGLSGSTDTQYF. DNA for the CDR3: TGTGCCAGCAGCGGGTTGTCGGGGAGCACAGATACGCAGTATTTT.

V and J are TRBV24-1 and TRBJ1-5; D ambiguous. CDR1 is KGHDR, CDR2 SFDVKD, per germline. The CDR3 covers 12 residues. Trimming removed 12 bases at V and 4 bases at J, with 12 bases between. The CDR3 protein is CAVGNFNQPQHF. The CDR3 DNA sequence: TGTGCCGTCGGGAACTTTAATCAGCCCCAGCATTTT.

The genes are TRBV5-1 and TRBJ1-1, with 9 bases fitting TRBD1. V lost 2 bases to trimming and J lost 4 bases; unmatched junction nucleotides: 3. Germline CDR1 and CDR2: SGHRS and YFSETQ. This CDR3 is 14 amino acids long. This CDR3 reads CASSFGQGSTEAFF. The CDR3, as DNA: TGCGCCAGCAGCTTCGGACAGGGGAGCACTGAAGCTTTCTTT.

The CDR3 DNA reads TGCGCCAGCAGCCAAGCCTTCACGACAGGGGGCTTCGAGCAGTACGTC. It translates to CASSQAFTTGGFEQYV. The gene calls are TRBV4-3 and TRBJ2-7, with TRBD1 matching 10 bases. The J segment lost 6 bases and the V segment lost 1 base, leaving 9 bases of the junction unmatched. The CDR3 loop spans 16 amino acids. Germline loops: CDR1 LGHNA, CDR2 YSLEER.

This clonotype was counted a single time. The V gene is TRBV3-1, the J gene TRBJ2-1, with D tentatively TRBD1 (6 bases). The CDR3 loop spans 15 amino acids. The ends were cut back, 0 bases at V and 4 bases at J, with 10 bases in the middle. CDR1 is LGHDT and CDR2 is YNNKEL in the germline V gene (reference sequence). DNA for the CDR3: TGTGCCAGCAGCCAAGATCAGGGGACATACAATGAGCAGTTCTTC. Translating gives CASSQDQGTYNEQFF.

This chain joins TRBV29-1 and TRBJ1-2; 7 bases line up with TRBD1. V was pared by 6 bases and J by 2 bases, with 9 bases of the junction left unmatched. Germline V gene data show CDR1 as SQVTM and CDR2 as ANQGSEA. The length of the CDR3 is 14 residues. This chain's CDR3 is CSVFGQGVNYGYTF. The CDR3 nucleotides are TGCAGCGTCTTCGGTCAGGGGGTAAACTATGGCTACACCTTC.

The chain uses TRBV4-1 and TRBJ2-5; D is possibly TRBD2 (6 bases). Germline lookup yields CDR1 MGHRA and CDR2 YSYEKL. This CDR3 comprises 14 residues. Trimming pared 4 bases from V and 5 bases from J, leaving 14 bases between. The CDR3 region is CASSPWDSGETQYF. The CDR3 bases are TGCGCCAGCAGCCCATGGGACTCTGGGGAGACCCAGTACTTC.

The chain carries TRBV7-9 and TRBJ2-5; D gene uncertain. Germline CDR1 is SEHNR and CDR2 is FQNEAQ (reference sequence). The ends were cut back, 7 bases at V and 0 bases at J, with 15 bases in the middle. The CDR3 has 15 amino acids. The CDR3, as DNA: TGTGCCAGCACCACCTTGATAGGGTACCAAGAGACCCAGTACTTC. This sequence encodes CASTTLIGYQETQYF.

This CDR3 is CAWRGVAEPEQYV. The CDR3 nucleotides are TGTGCCTGGCGAGGTGTGGCGGAGCCAGAGCAGTACGTC. This chain links TRBV30 with TRBJ2-7; D is ambiguous. V was pared by 5 bases and J by 7 bases, with 18 bases between. The CDR3 totals 13 residues. Germline CDR1 GTSNPN, CDR2 SVGIG (reference sequence).

The chain links TRBV13 to TRBJ2-1; 16 bases agree with TRBD2. V trimming: 6 bases; J trimming: 8 bases; junction bases outside the gene matches: 13. The CDR3 runs to 18 residues. Looked up from germline, CDR1 is PRHDT and CDR2 is FYEKMQ (reference sequence). In nucleotides, the CDR3 is TGTGCCAGCAGGTCTTCCTCGGGACTAGCGGGGGGGCATGATGAGCAGTTCTTC. Protein product: CASRSSSGLAGGHDEQFF. The full variable domain, completed using reference TRBV13 and TRBJ2-1, is AAGVIQSPRHLIKEKRETATLKCYPIPRHDTVYWYQQGPGQDPQFLISFYEKMQSDKGSIPDRFSAQQFSDYHSELNMSSLELGDSALYFCASRSSSGLAGGHDEQFFGPGTRLTVL.

The count of this clonotype is one. The chain uses TRBV12-3 or TRBV12-4 and TRBJ2-7, with a weak D call TRBD2 (5 bases). This CDR3 is 14 amino acids long. V was pared by 5 bases and J by 1 base, with 12 bases between. Here the CDR3 reads CASSQITGSYEQYF. CDR3 DNA sequence: TGTGCCAGCAGTCAAATAACGGGGTCCTACGAGCAGTACTTC.

The rearrangement links TRBV27 to TRBJ2-1, with 9 bases aligning to TRBD2. The CDR3 is made up of 18 amino acids. CDR1 and CDR2 (germline): MNHEY, SMNVEV (reference sequence). V trimming: 3 bases; J trimming: 0 bases; junction bases outside the gene matches: 9. The DNA of the CDR3 is TGTGCCAGCAGTTTTAGGGGCGGGGGGGATCACTCCTACAATGAGCAGTTCTTC. As protein: CASSFRGGGDHSYNEQFF.

This clonotype was picked up one time. This rearrangement joins TRBV27 to TRBJ2-4; 8 nucleotides line up with TRBD1. With V trimmed by 5 bases and J by 2 bases, 11 bases remained unmatched. Germline assignment: CDR1 MNHEY and CDR2 SMNVEV (reference sequence). The CDR3 loop spans 17 amino acids. CDR3 loop: CASSHRQGLGSKNIQYF. The DNA of the CDR3 is TGTGCCAGCAGTCATAGACAGGGGCTTGGGTCCAAAAACATTCAGTACTTC.

The gene calls are TRBV6-5 and TRBJ2-1; 7 positions match TRBD1. The germline V gene encodes CDR1 MNHEY and CDR2 SVGAGI. The CDR3 sequence is 13 residues long. Germline trimming cut 8 bases from V and 1 base from J; bases unmatched to any gene: 2. CDR3 sequence: CASWTGSYNEQFF. The CDR3 DNA reads TGTGCCAGCTGGACAGGATCCTACAATGAGCAGTTCTTC.

This clonotype came up once. The chain has TRBV12-3 or TRBV12-4 and TRBJ1-2; tentatively, D is TRBD1 (6 bases). Trimming shortened V by 8 bases and J by 8 bases, and 18 bases separated the two germline ends. The CDR3 extends over 13 amino acids. This CDR3 reads CASSGGSHVGYTF. The CDR3, as DNA: TGTGCCAGCTCCGGGGGCTCCCACGTAGGCTACACCTTC.

J is TRBJ2-2 and V is TRBV5-4, with 9 positions matching TRBD2. CDR1 and CDR2 (germline): SGHNT, YYREEE (reference sequence). V lost 2 bases to trimming and J lost 6 bases; unmatched junction nucleotides: 8. This CDR3 has 16 amino acids. The CDR3 nucleotides read TGTGCCAGCAGCTTTAGGGCGACTAGCGGTTCCGGGGAGCTGTTTTTT. This gives the protein CASSFRATSGSGELFF.

V is TRBV7-2 and J is TRBJ1-2; a weak D match, TRBD1 (6 bases). V was clipped by 5 bases and J by 0 bases, with 10 bases between them. This CDR3 comprises 14 residues. Germline CDR1 is SGHTA and CDR2 is FQGNSA. The CDR3 DNA follows: TGTGCCAGCAGCCCCTGGACAGCTAACTATGGCTACACCTTC. Amino acid sequence: CASSPWTANYGYTF. The full variable domain, with the rest looked up from reference TRBV7-2 and TRBJ1-2, is GAGVSQSPSNKVTEKGKDVELRCDPISGHTALYWYRQSLGQGLEFLIYFQGNSAPDKSGLPSDRFSAERTGGSVSTLTIQRTQQEDSAVYLCASSPWTANYGYTFGSGTRLTVV.

The rearrangement joins TRBV29-1 to TRBJ1-1; TRBD1 might be the D (5 bases). CDR1 SQVTM and CDR2 ANQGSEA come from the germline V gene. V shed 6 bases and J shed 5 bases, with 10 bases lying between them. This CDR3 has 11 residues. CDR3 nucleotide sequence: TGCAGCGTCTCCGGGGGGACTGAAGCTTTCTTT. Its translation is CSVSGGTEAFF. The full variable domain, with the rest looked up from reference TRBV29-1 and TRBJ1-1, is SAVISQKPSRDICQRGTSLTIQCQVDSQVTMMFWYRQQPGQSLTLIATANQGSEATYESGFVIDKFPISRPNLTFSTLTVSNMSPEDSSIYLCSVSGGTEAFFGQGTRLTVV.

In nucleotides, the CDR3 is TGTGCCAGCAGCTTAGCGCGGGGGCAGGGTGAAGCTTTCTTT. Translated: CASSLARGQGEAFF. The J gene is TRBJ1-1, the V gene TRBV7-9, with D possibly matching TRBD1 (6 bases). Germline V lookup: CDR1 SEHNR, CDR2 FQNEAQ (reference sequence). Deletions cut 0 bases from V and 7 bases from J, with 12 bases between. This CDR3 comprises 14 residues.

The chain employs TRBV24-1 and TRBJ2-3, with D possibly TRBD2 on 6 matching bases. V was cut by 7 bases and J by 1 base, with 20 bases left in between. This CDR3 is 17 amino acids long. Germline loops: CDR1 KGHDR, CDR2 SFDVKD. The CDR3 reads CATRGSSLGLGTDTQYF. DNA of the CDR3: TGTGCCACCAGAGGCTCCTCTTTGGGACTGGGCACAGATACGCAGTATTTT.

This chain connects TRBV7-6 to TRBJ2-4, with unresolved D. The CDR3 loop spans 13 amino acids. V shed 3 bases and J shed 8 bases, with 11 bases lying between them. Germline CDR1 and CDR2: SGHVS and FNYEAQ. The CDR3 region is CASSFLDGDIQYF. The CDR3 DNA reads as TGTGCCAGCAGCTTCCTGGATGGGGACATTCAGTACTTC.

The V call is TRBV11-2, the J call TRBJ2-5; 9 bases map to TRBD2. J lost 2 bases, V lost 5 bases, and 15 bases had no gene match. Germline-derived CDR1 and CDR2 are SGHAT and FQNNGV. This CDR3 is built from 18 residues. The CDR3 DNA reads TGTGCCAGCAGCCACCGACTAGCGGTTTCTCACCGACAAGAGACCCAGTACTTC. Translating gives CASSHRLAVSHRQETQYF. The entire variable domain, with the rest obtained from reference TRBV11-2 and TRBJ2-5, is as follows: EAGVAQSPRYKIIEKRQSVAFWCNPISGHATLYWYQQILGQGPKLLIQFQNNGVVDDSQLPKDRFSAERLKGVDSTLKIQPAKLEDSAVYLCASSHRLAVSHRQETQYFGPGTRLLVL.

This chain joins TRBV3-1 and TRBJ1-3, with 7 bases lining up with TRBD1. The CDR3 totals 17 residues. Trimming cost V 4 bases and J 0 bases; bases outside gene matches: 9. Germline CDR1 reads LGHDT; CDR2 reads YNNKEL (reference sequence). The CDR3 DNA reads TGTGCCAGCAGCCTGCGGGACAGCTTGGACTCTGGAAACACCATATATTTT. It yields the protein CASSLRDSLDSGNTIYF.